What follows are 29 T cell receptor beta chains derived from one specimen sequenced in a study of cytomegalovirus exposure and HLA in healthy donors (dated by TCRdb to 2017 to 2019). The library was made by the immunoSEQ multiplex PCR assay. The table was pulled from immuneACCESS by TCRdb, which kept in-frame rearrangements only. Such tables lose some clones; where checked, under half of the loss comes from unresolved V genes, and the rest has no known cause. The table for this sample lists about 110,000 clones; less than 90% of them were counted only once. Of the sample, 1.8% falls within the top ten clones. The sample taken for sequencing was PBMCs. The receptors come from a woman between 18 and 29 years old in good health and CMV-seropositive.

This rearrangement joins TRBV28 to TRBJ1-2; 7 bases align to TRBD1. Germline CDR1 reads MDHEN; CDR2 reads SYDVKM. The CDR3 is 13 residues long. The V segment lost 2 bases and the J segment 7 bases; nucleotides outside the gene matches: 4. The CDR3 loop reads CASSLRTGVGYTF. CDR3 bases: TGTGCCAGCAGTTTAAGGACAGGTGTTGGCTACACCTTC.

The chain employs TRBV6-1 and TRBJ2-2; D unresolved. The CDR3 is 13 residues long. Germline assignment: CDR1 MNHNS and CDR2 SASEGT. V lost 6 bases and J lost 7, with 12 bases in between. The CDR3 loop reads CASRESVGGELFF. The CDR3 nucleotides read TGTGCCAGCAGGGAGTCGGTGGGCGGGGAGCTGTTTTTT.

V is TRBV28 and J is TRBJ2-7; D is possibly TRBD2 (5 bases). There are 13 residues in the CDR3. In germline, CDR1 is MDHEN, CDR2 SYDVKM. Trimming left V 6 bases short and J 4 bases short, with 13 bases between. The CDR3 is CASRHPRGYEQYF. In DNA form, the CDR3 reads TGTGCCAGCAGACACCCCCGAGGGTACGAGCAGTACTTC. The full variable domain, completed using reference TRBV28 and TRBJ2-7, is DVKVTQSSRYLVKRTGEKVFLECVQDMDHENMFWYRQDPGLGLRLIYFSYDVKMKEKGDIPEGYSVSREKKERFSLILESASTNQTSMYLCASRHPRGYEQYFGPGTRLTVT.

The chain carries TRBV19 and TRBJ1-5; the match to TRBD1 covers 7 bases. This CDR3 region has 17 residues. Germline V gives CDR1 LNHDA, CDR2 SQIVND (reference sequence). After removal of 3 bases from V and 3 bases from J, the junction contained 11 bases not matched to a gene. The CDR3: CASSIEGTAYTNQPQHF. The DNA for the CDR3 is TGTGCCAGTAGTATTGAAGGGACAGCCTACACCAATCAGCCCCAGCATTTT.

The genes are TRBV5-4 and TRBJ1-5; TRBD1 matches 9 bases. The CDR3 length is 15 residues. J gave up 0 bases and V 4 bases, and 2 bases lay outside the gene matches. Looked up from germline, CDR1 is SGHNT and CDR2 is YYREEE (reference sequence). The CDR3: CASSMGQGSNQPQHF. The CDR3 nucleotides read TGTGCCAGCAGCATGGGACAGGGTAGCAATCAGCCCCAGCATTTT.

The gene calls are TRBV5-4 and TRBJ1-5, with 9 bases fitting TRBD1. The V gene's germline CDR1 is SGHNT and CDR2 YYREEE (reference sequence). CDR3 length equals 16 residues. V shed 1 base and J 0 bases; nucleotides not matched to a gene: 2. For the CDR3, the DNA is TGTGCCAGCAGCTTGACAGGGGGCGGTAGCAATCAGCCCCAGCATTTT. This encodes CASSLTGGGSNQPQHF.

Here the CDR3 DNA reads TGTGCCAGCAGTCCCCGGGGGGGTCCCTACGAGCAGTACTTC. Translated, it gives CASSPRGGPYEQYF. This chain uses TRBV27 with TRBJ2-7; 8 nucleotides line up with TRBD2. Germline CDR1 reads MNHEY; CDR2 reads SMNVEV (reference sequence). V lost 5 bases to trimming and J lost 2 bases; unmatched junction nucleotides: 5. The CDR3 loop spans 14 amino acids.

A word on this clone: Other nucleotide sequences in the sample specify the same CDR3. This CDR3 reads CASSLQGSNQPQHF. CDR3 nucleotides: TGTGCCAGCAGTCTACAGGGGAGCAATCAGCCCCAGCATTTT. The rearrangement links TRBV27 to TRBJ1-5, with 7 bases identical to TRBD1. This CDR3 has 14 amino acids. The ends lost 5 bases at V and 1 base at J; junction bases unmatched: 2. Germline V gives CDR1 MNHEY, CDR2 SMNVEV (reference sequence).

The chain recombines TRBV6-1 with TRBJ2-5; TRBD1 matches 9 bases. The V gene end was trimmed by 6 bases and the J gene end by 4 bases; junction bases not matched to a gene: 9. Germline CDR1 is MNHNS and CDR2 is SASEGT. This CDR3 spans 15 amino acids. For the CDR3, the DNA is TGTGCCAGCAGGGGACAGGGAAGGGGTGGAGAGACCCAGTACTTC. Residues: CASRGQGRGGETQYF.

This clone was recorded only once. This rearrangement joins TRBV6-6 to TRBJ2-1; 8 bases are a match to TRBD1. This CDR3 is 15 amino acids long. J lost 4 bases, V lost 6 bases, and 8 bases had no gene match. Per germline, CDR1 MNHNY and CDR2 SVGAGI (reference sequence). The CDR3 loop is CASSLRDRFYNEQFF. CDR3 bases: TGTGCCAGCAGCCTCCGGGACAGGTTTTACAATGAGCAGTTCTTC.

This rearrangement joins TRBV11-2 to TRBJ1-3, with D possibly TRBD1 on 5 matching bases. The CDR3 runs 12 residues. Trimming pared 1 base from V and 8 bases from J, leaving 6 bases between. Germline V gene sequence: CDR1 SGHAT, CDR2 FQNNGV. This chain's CDR3 is CASSLAGDTIYF. In DNA form, the CDR3 reads TGTGCCAGCAGCTTAGCGGGGGACACCATATATTTT.

The V and J genes are TRBV6-1 and TRBJ2-7; TRBD1 matches 7 bases. The CDR3 is made up of 15 amino acids. Germline CDR1 MNHNS, CDR2 SASEGT. With 4 bases clipped from V and 0 bases from J, the junction kept 6 bases outside the gene matches. The CDR3 DNA sequence: TGTGCCAGCAGTGTCGGACAGGAGAGCTCCTACGAGCAGTACTTC. It is translated as CASSVGQESSYEQYF.

V usage is TRBV7-6 and J usage is TRBJ1-4, with D possibly being TRBD1 (5 bases). Germline CDR1 SGHVS, CDR2 FNYEAQ. The CDR3 spans 15 residues. V was clipped by 0 bases and J by 8 bases, with 13 bases between them. CDR3 loop: CASSLAGPSGEKLFF. The CDR3, as DNA: TGTGCCAGCAGCTTAGCGGGACCTAGCGGAGAAAAACTGTTTTTT.

The chain couples TRBV28 to TRBJ2-2; 7 bases align to TRBD2. Germline V lookup: CDR1 MDHEN, CDR2 SYDVKM. There are 14 residues in the CDR3. The V segment lost 8 bases and the J segment 6 bases; nucleotides outside the gene matches: 9. The CDR3 coding sequence is TGTGCCAGCTTAGGGGAGGGTGTGTCCGGGGAGCTGTTTTTT. Its translation is CASLGEGVSGELFF.

The V gene is TRBV5-4, the J gene TRBJ2-7, with 7 bases identical to TRBD1. Germline CDR1 and CDR2: SGHNT and YYREEE (reference sequence). This CDR3 contains 13 residues. V shed 1 base and J 2 bases; nucleotides not matched to a gene: 0. CDR3 region: CASSLQGAYEQYV. For the CDR3, the DNA is TGTGCCAGCAGCTTGCAGGGGGCCTACGAGCAGTACGTC.

The rearrangement links TRBV19 to TRBJ1-5; no definite D call. The CDR3 spans 14 residues. Germline loops: CDR1 LNHDA, CDR2 SQIVND (reference sequence). The germline V and J ends were trimmed by 7 bases and 3 bases, with 13 bases remaining between them. The CDR3 loop reads CASNNGGTNQPQHF. The CDR3 region has the DNA TGTGCCAGTAACAACGGAGGAACCAATCAGCCCCAGCATTTT. The complete variable domain, with remaining parts taken from reference TRBV19 and TRBJ1-5, reads DGGITQSPKYLFRKEGQNVTLSCEQNLNHDAMYWYRQDPGQGLRLIYYSQIVNDFQKGDIAEGYSVSREKKESFPLTVTSAQKNPTAFYLCASNNGGTNQPQHFGDGTRLSIL.

The rearrangement joins TRBV4-1 to TRBJ2-2; 10 nucleotides align to TRBD1. The V gene end was trimmed by 2 bases and the J gene end by 3 bases; junction bases not matched to a gene: 3. CDR1 and CDR2 from the germline V gene are MGHRA and YSYEKL. The CDR3 spans 16 residues. The CDR3, as DNA: TGCGCCAGCAGCCAACGCGGACAGGGGGACACCGGGGAGCTGTTTTTT. Protein: CASSQRGQGDTGELFF.

The chain combines TRBV10-3 with TRBJ1-6; the D gene is possibly TRBD1 (6 bases). This CDR3 comprises 14 residues. Germline V gene sequence: CDR1 ENHRY, CDR2 SYGVKD. Deletions cut 7 bases from V and 5 bases from J, with 12 bases between. The CDR3 here is CAINPRGDNSPLHF. CDR3 coding DNA: TGTGCCATCAACCCCAGGGGTGATAATTCACCCCTCCACTTT.

This clone was found once. The chain carries TRBV28 and TRBJ2-2; a weak D match, TRBD2 (7 bases). Germline assignment: CDR1 MDHEN and CDR2 SYDVKM. V was cut by 2 bases and J by 1 base, with 11 bases left in between. The CDR3 has 16 residues. The CDR3 bases are TGTGCCAGCAGTTTAAGGGGGGGATGGAACACCGGGGAGCTGTTTTTT. It encodes CASSLRGGWNTGELFF.

The chain uses TRBV9 and TRBJ2-5, with TRBD2 as a possible D gene (7 bases). The CDR3 consists of 16 residues. Deletions cut 2 bases from V and 2 bases from J, with 16 bases between. Per the germline V gene, CDR1 is SGDLS and CDR2 is YYNGEE. CDR3 coding DNA: TGTGCCAGCAGCGTGATAGGGGGGGGAGTTCAAGAGACCCAGTACTTC. This encodes CASSVIGGGVQETQYF.

This chain uses TRBV28 with TRBJ1-2; no definite D call. V was cut by 5 bases and J by 8 bases, with 15 bases left in between. This CDR3 is 13 amino acids long. The germline V gene has CDR1 MDHEN and CDR2 SYDVKM. CDR3 sequence (DNA): TGTGCCAGCAGTAAAGGCCACGGAGGAGGCTACACCTTC. Amino acid sequence: CASSKGHGGGYTF.

The chain employs TRBV19 and TRBJ2-7; 7 bases are a match to TRBD1. The CDR3 runs to 14 residues. Germline CDR1 is LNHDA and CDR2 is SQIVND (reference sequence). The V and J ends lost 7 bases and 0 bases, in that order; junction bases with no gene match: 6. This CDR3 is CASKETGSSYEQYF. CDR3 nucleotide sequence: TGTGCCAGTAAGGAGACAGGGAGCTCCTACGAGCAGTACTTC.

The V call is TRBV28, the J call TRBJ1-5; 8 bases are shared with TRBD1. Germline-derived CDR1 and CDR2 are MDHEN and SYDVKM. The CDR3 contains 16 residues. Trimming cost V 6 bases and J 5 bases; bases outside gene matches: 12. CDR3 in DNA: TGTGCCAGCAGCCCCCGGGACAGGCTCTCTGATCAGCCCCAGCATTTT. Amino acids: CASSPRDRLSDQPQHF.

The chain recombines TRBV4-2 with TRBJ1-2; 7 bases are shared with TRBD1. CDR3 size: 16 residues. Germline V lookup: CDR1 LGHNA, CDR2 YNFKEQ. V trimming: 0 bases; J trimming: 4 bases; junction bases outside the gene matches: 8. The CDR3 sequence: CASSQEGRRGVYGYTF. In nucleotides, the CDR3 is TGTGCCAGCAGCCAAGAGGGGCGCAGGGGGGTCTATGGCTACACCTTC.

The chain links TRBV27 to TRBJ1-2; D may be TRBD1 (5 bases). From germline, CDR1 is MNHEY and CDR2 SMNVEV (reference sequence). The V end was cut by 3 bases, the J end by 4 bases, with 12 bases between. The CDR3 runs 14 residues. CDR3 bases: TGTGCCAGCAGTTTTTCAAGGGGATCCTATGGCTACACCTTC. It yields the protein CASSFSRGSYGYTF.

The chain recombines TRBV2 with TRBJ2-3; no definite D call. Per the germline V gene, CDR1 is SNHLY and CDR2 is FYNNEI. Trimming took off 4 bases at V and 4 bases at J, with 15 bases between the two ends. The CDR3 consists of 15 residues. The CDR3 DNA follows: TGTGCCAGCAGTGGAGACCATGGGCCAGCAGATACGCAGTATTTT. This sequence encodes CASSGDHGPADTQYF. Combining the CDR3 with reference TRBV2 and TRBJ2-3 gives the whole variable domain EPEVTQTPSHQVTQMGQEVILRCVPISNHLYFYWYRQILGQKVEFLVSFYNNEISEKSEIFDDQFSVERPDGSNFTLKIRSTKLEDSAMYFCASSGDHGPADTQYFGPGTRLTVL.

The J gene is TRBJ2-5, the V gene TRBV25-1; a possible D gene is TRBD1 (6 bases). Looked up from germline, CDR1 is MGHDK and CDR2 is SYGVNS. Trimming took off 8 bases at V and 5 bases at J, with 18 bases between the two ends. This CDR3 has 14 residues. CDR3 nucleotides: TGTGCCAGCGGAAATACAGGGACCGGGGAGACCCAGTACTTC. Protein sequence: CASGNTGTGETQYF.

This chain connects TRBV5-6 to TRBJ1-1; tentatively, D is TRBD1 (5 bases). The CDR3 runs to 17 residues. Germline loops: CDR1 SGHDT, CDR2 YYEEEE. Trimming took 3 bases from V and 4 from J, leaving 22 bases between them. As DNA, the CDR3 is TGTGCCAGCAGCTCTCTACTCTTAACGAGGGGAGGCACTGAAGCTTTCTTT. Protein product: CASSSLLLTRGGTEAFF. The complete variable domain, with remaining parts taken from reference TRBV5-6 and TRBJ1-1, reads DAGVTQSPTHLIKTRGQQVTLRCSPKSGHDTVSWYQQALGQGPQFIFQYYEEEERQRGNFPDRFSGHQFPNYSSELNVNALLLGDSALYLCASSSLLLTRGGTEAFFGQGTRLTVV.

The chain employs TRBV4-3 and TRBJ1-2, with 7 nucleotides matching TRBD1. J was trimmed by 4 bases and V by 7 bases; bases with no gene match: 9. There are 14 residues in the CDR3. Germline V gene lookup returns CDR1 LGHNA and CDR2 YSLEER. The CDR3 coding sequence is TGCGCCAGCACGCCGAACAGGGGTAGCTATGGCTACACCTTC. Translated, it gives CASTPNRGSYGYTF.